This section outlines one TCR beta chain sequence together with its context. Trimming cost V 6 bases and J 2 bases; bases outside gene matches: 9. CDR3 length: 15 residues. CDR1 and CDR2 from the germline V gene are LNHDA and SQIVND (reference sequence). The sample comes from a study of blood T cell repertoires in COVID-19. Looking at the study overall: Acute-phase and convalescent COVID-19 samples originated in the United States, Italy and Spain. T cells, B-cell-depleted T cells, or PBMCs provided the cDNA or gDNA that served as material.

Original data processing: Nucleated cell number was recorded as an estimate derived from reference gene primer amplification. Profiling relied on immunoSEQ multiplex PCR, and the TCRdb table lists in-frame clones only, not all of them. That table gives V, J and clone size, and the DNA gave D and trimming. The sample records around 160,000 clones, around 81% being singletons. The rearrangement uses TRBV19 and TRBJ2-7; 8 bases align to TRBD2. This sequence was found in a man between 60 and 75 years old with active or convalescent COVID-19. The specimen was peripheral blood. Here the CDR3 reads CASRPGGGQAYEQYF. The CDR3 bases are TGTGCCAGTAGACCCGGCGGGGGGCAGGCCTACGAGCAGTACTTC.